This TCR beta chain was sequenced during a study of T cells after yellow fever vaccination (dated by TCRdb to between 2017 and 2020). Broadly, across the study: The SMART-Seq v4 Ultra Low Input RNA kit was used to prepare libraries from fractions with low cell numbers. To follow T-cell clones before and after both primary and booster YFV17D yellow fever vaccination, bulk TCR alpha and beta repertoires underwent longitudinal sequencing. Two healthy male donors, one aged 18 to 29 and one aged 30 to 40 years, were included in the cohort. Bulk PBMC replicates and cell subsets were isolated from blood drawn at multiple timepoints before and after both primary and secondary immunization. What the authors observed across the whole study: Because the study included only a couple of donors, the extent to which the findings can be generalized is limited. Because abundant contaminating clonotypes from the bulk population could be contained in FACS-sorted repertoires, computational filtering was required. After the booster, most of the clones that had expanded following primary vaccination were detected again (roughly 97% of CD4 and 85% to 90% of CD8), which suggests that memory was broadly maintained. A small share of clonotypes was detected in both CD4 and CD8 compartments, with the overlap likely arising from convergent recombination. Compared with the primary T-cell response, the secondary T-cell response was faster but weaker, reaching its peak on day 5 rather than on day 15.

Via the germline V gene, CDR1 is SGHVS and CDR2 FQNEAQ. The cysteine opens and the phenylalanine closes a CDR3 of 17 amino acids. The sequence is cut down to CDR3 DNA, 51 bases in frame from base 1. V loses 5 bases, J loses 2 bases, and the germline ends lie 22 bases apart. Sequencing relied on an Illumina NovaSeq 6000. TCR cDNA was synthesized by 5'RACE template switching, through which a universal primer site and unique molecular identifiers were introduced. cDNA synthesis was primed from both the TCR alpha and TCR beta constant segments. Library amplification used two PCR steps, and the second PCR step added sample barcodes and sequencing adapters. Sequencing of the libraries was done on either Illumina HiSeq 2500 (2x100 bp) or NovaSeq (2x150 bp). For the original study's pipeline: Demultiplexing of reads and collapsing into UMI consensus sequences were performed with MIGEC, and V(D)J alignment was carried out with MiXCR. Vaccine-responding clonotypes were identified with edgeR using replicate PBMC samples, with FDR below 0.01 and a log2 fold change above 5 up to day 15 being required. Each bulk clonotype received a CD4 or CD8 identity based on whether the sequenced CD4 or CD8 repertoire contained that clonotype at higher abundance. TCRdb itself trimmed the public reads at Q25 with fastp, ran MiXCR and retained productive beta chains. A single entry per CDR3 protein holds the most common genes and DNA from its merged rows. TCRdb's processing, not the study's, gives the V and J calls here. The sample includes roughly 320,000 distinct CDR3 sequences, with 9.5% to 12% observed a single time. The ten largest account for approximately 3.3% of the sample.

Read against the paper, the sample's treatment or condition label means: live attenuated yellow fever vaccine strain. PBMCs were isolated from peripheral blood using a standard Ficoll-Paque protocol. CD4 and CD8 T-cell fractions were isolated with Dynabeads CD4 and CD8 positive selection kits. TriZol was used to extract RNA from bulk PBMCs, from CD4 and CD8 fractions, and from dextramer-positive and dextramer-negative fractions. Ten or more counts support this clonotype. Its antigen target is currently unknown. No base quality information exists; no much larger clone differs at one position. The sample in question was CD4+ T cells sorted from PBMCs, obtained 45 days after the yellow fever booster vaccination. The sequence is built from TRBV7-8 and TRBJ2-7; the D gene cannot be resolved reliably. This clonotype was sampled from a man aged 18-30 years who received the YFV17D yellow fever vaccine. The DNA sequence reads TGTGCCAGCAGCACTATGGACCGCACGACTGTTCCCTACGAGCAGTACTTC. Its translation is CASSTMDRTTVPYEQYF.